A single sample is the source of the 22 T cell receptor beta chains below, sequenced in a study of CD8 T cells in ankylosing spondylitis. TCRdb fed the 5' RACE reads into MiXCR, producing one record per CDR3 protein. The profile shows approximately 240,000 distinct CDR3 sequences, 20% to 30% of them singletons. Sequencing was done on a sample of blood, either unsorted or a sorted T cell fraction (not recorded which). The receptors come from a male donor with ankylosing spondylitis or in good health (not recorded which).

This clonotype was seen ten or more times. This chain uses TRBV3-1 with TRBJ1-2; 7 nucleotides match TRBD1. Germline CDR1 LGHDT, CDR2 YNNKEL (reference sequence). The CDR3 has 14 amino acids. V lost 2 bases to trimming and J lost 4 bases; unmatched junction nucleotides: 4. CDR3 DNA sequence: TGTGCCAGCAGCCAAAGGGGGCAGTTCTATGGCTACACCTTC. Protein sequence: CASSQRGQFYGYTF. Looking up the rest from reference TRBV3-1 and TRBJ1-2 gives the full variable domain: DTAVSQTPKYLVTQMGNDKSIKCEQNLGHDTMYWYKQDSKKFLKIMFSYNNKELIINETVPNRFSPKSPDKAHLNLHINSLELGDSAVYFCASSQRGQFYGYTFGSGTRLTVV.

This clonotype was counted at least ten times. V gene TRBV15 combines with J gene TRBJ1-2; no reliable D call. V was shortened by 1 base and J by 7 bases, with 13 bases between the two germline ends. The germline gives CDR1 LNHNV, CDR2 YYDKDF (reference sequence). The CDR3 is 14 amino acids. DNA of the CDR3: TGTGCCACCAGCAGAGGTAGTGAACGTCGTGGCTACACCTTC. It translates to CATSRGSERRGYTF.

Many counts were recorded for this clonotype. The chain carries TRBV29-1 and TRBJ2-5; D is ambiguous. Germline CDR1 and CDR2: SQVTM and ANQGSEA. The CDR3 has 12 amino acids. The V and J ends lost 5 bases and 5 bases respectively, with 12 bases between them. The CDR3 region is CSVQVGGETQYF. The CDR3 DNA reads TGCAGCGTTCAAGTCGGTGGGGAGACCCAGTACTTC. The full variable domain, completed using reference TRBV29-1 and TRBJ2-5, is SAVISQKPSRDICQRGTSLTIQCQVDSQVTMMFWYRQQPGQSLTLIATANQGSEATYESGFVIDKFPISRPNLTFSTLTVSNMSPEDSSIYLCSVQVGGETQYFGPGTRLLVL.

This clonotype was detected only a few times. The chain couples TRBV29-1 to TRBJ2-5; 8 bases agree with TRBD2. J lost 4 bases, V lost 2 bases, and 6 bases had no gene match. Germline loops: CDR1 SQVTM, CDR2 ANQGSEA. The CDR3 has 14 amino acids. CDR3 amino acids: CSVELAGGLETQYF. The CDR3 DNA sequence: TGCAGCGTTGAACTAGCGGGTGGACTAGAGACCCAGTACTTC.

This clonotype showed up many times. V usage is TRBV12-3 or TRBV12-4 and J usage is TRBJ2-3, with 10 nucleotides matching TRBD2. This CDR3 spans 16 amino acids. Trimming cost V 2 bases and J 7 bases; bases outside gene matches: 9. The CDR3 DNA reads as TGTGCCAGCAGTTTAAGGTCCGGGACTAGCGCAAATACGCAGTATTTT. As protein: CASSLRSGTSANTQYF.

This clonotype was observed a handful of times. V gene TRBV20-1 combines with J gene TRBJ2-2; 7 bases fit TRBD2. V lost 7 bases and J lost 3; bases outside the gene matches: 2. CDR1 is DFQATT and CDR2 is SNEGSKA in the germline V gene (reference sequence). The CDR3 runs 12 residues. CDR3: CSGEGHTGELFF. The CDR3 coding sequence is TGCAGTGGGGAGGGGCACACCGGGGAGCTGTTTTTT.

The chain recombines TRBV5-1 with TRBJ2-1, with D hard to call. Germline assignment: CDR1 SGHRS and CDR2 YFSETQ. V lost 4 bases and J lost 6, with 11 bases in between. This CDR3 contains 13 residues. Written as DNA, the CDR3 is TGCGCCAGCAGCATCGACCCAGTCAATGAGCAGTTCTTC. It translates to CASSIDPVNEQFF.

V and J are TRBV27 and TRBJ2-5, with D maybe TRBD2 (7 bases). Germline CDR1 is MNHEY and CDR2 is SMNVEV (reference sequence). Deletions cut 4 bases from V and 1 base from J, with 13 bases between. The CDR3 is 15 residues long. The CDR3: CASSYWGGSQETQYF. CDR3 sequence (DNA): TGTGCCAGCAGTTACTGGGGGGGCAGCCAAGAGACCCAGTACTTC.

There are many counts of this clonotype. V and J are TRBV11-2 and TRBJ2-3; D is unclear. Germline V lookup: CDR1 SGHAT, CDR2 FQNNGV. Between the trimmed V and J ends, which lost 7 bases and 0 bases, there was a span of 11 bases. CDR3 length equals 14 residues. In nucleotides, the CDR3 is TGTGCCAGCACCAGACGCACTAGCACAGATACGCAGTATTTT. Translation gives CASTRRTSTDTQYF. The variable domain in full, completed from reference TRBV11-2 and TRBJ2-3, reads EAGVAQSPRYKIIEKRQSVAFWCNPISGHATLYWYQQILGQGPKLLIQFQNNGVVDDSQLPKDRFSAERLKGVDSTLKIQPAKLEDSAVYLCASTRRTSTDTQYFGPGTRLTVL.

The rearrangement joins TRBV3-1 to TRBJ2-1; no clear D gene. Trimming shortened V by 1 base and J by 3 bases, and 10 bases separated the two germline ends. The CDR3 consists of 15 residues. Germline-derived CDR1 and CDR2 are LGHDT and YNNKEL (reference sequence). Here the CDR3 DNA reads TGTGCCAGCAGCCAAGTTAGAGCCGACTACAATGAGCAGTTCTTC. It codes for CASSQVRADYNEQFF.

This clonotype was seen repeatedly, ten times or more. This chain links TRBV20-1 with TRBJ1-3; TRBD1 is a possible D gene (5 bases). The CDR3 totals 15 residues. Germline V gives CDR1 DFQATT, CDR2 SNEGSKA (reference sequence). Deletions cut 6 bases from V and 5 bases from J, with 20 bases between. The CDR3 DNA is TGCAGTGCCGCCCGTACGGGGGACTTTAGAAACACCATATATTTT. Residues: CSAARTGDFRNTIYF.

CDR3 in amino acids: CSGKPGAADTEAFF. CDR3 sequence (DNA): TGCAGCGGAAAACCAGGGGCTGCGGACACTGAAGCTTTCTTT. The chain couples TRBV29-1 to TRBJ1-1; maybe TRBD1 (6 bases). The CDR3 has 14 residues. V gave up 7 bases and J gave up 3 bases, with 18 bases separating them. CDR1 SQVTM and CDR2 ANQGSEA come from the germline V gene.

The chain couples TRBV29-1 to TRBJ2-7, with unresolved D. The CDR3 extends over 13 amino acids. Germline loops: CDR1 SQVTM, CDR2 ANQGSEA. Deletions cut 7 bases from V and 4 bases from J, with 17 bases between. This CDR3 reads CSGGQAGSYEQYF. CDR3 nucleotide sequence: TGCAGCGGTGGTCAGGCAGGTTCGTACGAGCAGTACTTC.

This clonotype was seen repeatedly, ten times or more. The chain is built from TRBV5-1 and TRBJ2-1; D ambiguous. The CDR3 extends over 14 amino acids. With 0 bases removed from V and 10 bases from J, the gap between germline ends came to 14 bases. Germline-derived CDR1 and CDR2 are SGHRS and YFSETQ. The CDR3 sequence is CASSLGAAKAEQFF. The CDR3 DNA reads TGCGCCAGCAGCTTGGGGGCAGCCAAGGCGGAGCAGTTCTTC.

The chain couples TRBV5-1 to TRBJ2-1, with TRBD1 identical over 9 bases. The V segment lost 5 bases and the J segment 6 bases; nucleotides outside the gene matches: 6. The CDR3 length is 14 residues. CDR1 and CDR2 from the germline V gene are SGHRS and YFSETQ. The chain's CDR3 is CASRPGQGFNEQFF. The DNA of the CDR3 is TGCGCCAGCAGACCGGGACAGGGATTCAATGAGCAGTTCTTC.

The sample holds a few counts of this clonotype. This chain joins TRBV6-1 and TRBJ2-3; 12 nucleotides agree with TRBD2. The V gene's germline CDR1 is MNHNS and CDR2 SASEGT. This CDR3 comprises 16 residues. V dropped 6 bases and J dropped 10; count of bases not matched to a gene: 14. The chain's CDR3 is CASSLGGGLAGGAQYF. CDR3 nucleotides: TGTGCCAGCAGCCTCGGTGGAGGGCTAGCGGGGGGGGCGCAGTATTTT.

This clonotype was seen a few times. The chain carries TRBV12-3 or TRBV12-4 and TRBJ1-5, with TRBD1 identical over 12 bases. Trimming took 4 bases from V and 6 from J; bases not matched to a gene: 4. This CDR3 has 15 residues. As DNA, the CDR3 is TGTGCCAGCAGTTGGGGACAGGGGGCTCGTCAGCCCCAGCATTTT. Its protein product is CASSWGQGARQPQHF.

This clonotype was counted many times. The rearrangement joins TRBV7-9 to TRBJ2-1; D is perhaps TRBD2 (6 bases). The CDR3 consists of 15 residues. The germline V gene has CDR1 SEHNR and CDR2 FQNEAQ (reference sequence). Trimming took off 2 bases at V and 2 bases at J, with 10 bases between the two ends. Here the CDR3 DNA reads TGTGCCAGCAGCTTAAGGGGAGGCACCTACAATGAGCAGTTCTTC. This codes for CASSLRGGTYNEQFF.

This clonotype was counted between two and nine times. CDR3 residues: CASSPQLAPAYNEQFF. The CDR3 DNA is TGTGCCAGCAGCCCGCAACTAGCTCCAGCCTACAATGAGCAGTTCTTC. The rearrangement links TRBV7-2 to TRBJ2-1, with D possibly being TRBD2 (6 bases). Deletions cut 5 bases from V and 2 bases from J, with 16 bases between. The CDR3 is 16 amino acids. The germline V gene has CDR1 SGHTA and CDR2 FQGNSA.

This clonotype was observed a few times. The rearrangement joins TRBV10-3 to TRBJ1-2; no reliable D call. The CDR3 is 12 residues long. Trimming left V 0 bases short and J 8 bases short, with 7 bases between. Germline V gene lookup returns CDR1 ENHRY and CDR2 SYGVKD. In DNA form, the CDR3 reads TGTGCCATCAGTGAGTCCGGCGTAGGCTACACCTTC. This encodes CAISESGVGYTF.

The chain joins TRBV20-1 to TRBJ2-5, with D maybe TRBD1 (5 bases). CDR3 length: 13 amino acids. Trimming pared 0 bases from V and 5 bases from J, leaving 10 bases between. The germline V gene encodes CDR1 DFQATT and CDR2 SNEGSKA (reference sequence). The CDR3 sequence: CSARDARVETQYF. The CDR3 DNA reads TGCAGTGCTAGAGATGCCAGGGTTGAGACCCAGTACTTC.

The chain has TRBV11-2 and TRBJ2-5; 10 bases fit TRBD2. Germline CDR1 SGHAT, CDR2 FQNNGV. The CDR3 runs to 17 residues. The trim removed 5 bases at V and 4 bases at J, leaving 13 bases unmatched. The CDR3 spells CASSVRWEAGGRETQYF. The DNA of the CDR3 is TGTGCCAGCAGCGTTAGGTGGGAAGCGGGGGGGCGAGAGACCCAGTACTTC.